This T cell receptor beta chain was sequenced in a study of blood T cell repertoires in COVID-19. Study-level information: The study drew acute and convalescent COVID-19 samples from the United States, Italy and Spain.

The CDR3 sequence is 14 residues long. V lost 6 bases and J lost 6; bases outside the gene matches: 8. The germline gives CDR1 MNHEY, CDR2 SVGAGI. The cohort comprised adults aged about 18 to 100 years residing in under 30 US areas. In assigning cohorts, the study relied on participant-reported clinical history. Data came from immunoSEQ multiplex PCR; TCRdb stores just in-frame clones and leaves some out. The sample yields around 400,000 clones, 70% to 90% seen once. The chain carries TRBV6-5 and TRBJ2-7; 10 nucleotides agree with TRBD1. This clonotype was obtained from a young woman who had been exposed to COVID-19. The sample taken for sequencing was PBMCs or T cells enriched from blood (not recorded which). The CDR3 sequence is CASRAGTGVREQYF. CDR3 bases: TGTGCCAGCAGGGCCGGGACAGGGGTTCGCGAGCAGTACTTC.